The 11 T cell receptor beta chains below were found in one sample sequenced in a study of cytomegalovirus exposure and HLA in healthy donors. Vbeta (60) and Jbeta (13) primers were used in the PCR. Using immunoSEQ multiplex PCR, the repertoire was profiled, and TCRdb retains in-frame clones only, with some absent. The sample has approximately 79,000 clones; under 80% are singletons. Source material: PBMCs. Receptors were obtained from a boy under 18 in good health and CMV-seronegative.

This chain uses TRBV29-1 with TRBJ1-1; weak D call: TRBD1 (6 bases). V shed 6 bases and J shed 1 base, with 12 bases lying between them. The CDR3 is 13 amino acids. Germline V gene data show CDR1 as SQVTM and CDR2 as ANQGSEA. CDR3 in amino acids: CSVLGQRNTEAFF. CDR3 nucleotides: TGCAGCGTACTCGGACAGAGGAACACTGAAGCTTTCTTT. Together with reference TRBV29-1 and TRBJ1-1, the CDR3 gives the full variable domain: SAVISQKPSRDICQRGTSLTIQCQVDSQVTMMFWYRQQPGQSLTLIATANQGSEATYESGFVIDKFPISRPNLTFSTLTVSNMSPEDSSIYLCSVLGQRNTEAFFGQGTRLTVV.

The chain recombines TRBV6-5 with TRBJ2-7; 11 nucleotides agree with TRBD2. The CDR3 runs to 15 residues. The V segment lost 2 bases and the J segment 4 bases; nucleotides outside the gene matches: 4. CDR1 and CDR2 (germline): MNHEY, SVGAGI. The CDR3, as DNA: TGTGCCAGCAGTTACGATGCTAGCGGGAGGTACGAGCAGTACTTC. It specifies CASSYDASGRYEQYF.

This sequence joins TRBV6-1 and TRBJ2-2; 11 bases are shared with TRBD2. V trimming: 6 bases; J trimming: 5 bases; junction bases outside the gene matches: 5. Per the germline V gene, CDR1 is MNHNS and CDR2 is SASEGT. This CDR3 has 15 residues. Here the CDR3 DNA reads TGTGCCAGCAGGGAGACTAGCGGGGATACCGGGGAGCTGTTTTTT. It is translated as CASRETSGDTGELFF.

In its sample, this clone was seen once. The rearrangement joins TRBV4-1 to TRBJ2-7; D gene ambiguous. This CDR3 is 16 amino acids long. V was cut by 4 bases and J by 2 bases, with 18 bases left in between. CDR1 and CDR2 from the germline V gene are MGHRA and YSYEKL. CDR3 sequence reads: CASSPKSGLSPYEQYF. The DNA of the CDR3 is TGCGCCAGCAGCCCCAAATCTGGTCTATCGCCCTACGAGCAGTACTTC.

The V gene is TRBV29-1, the J gene TRBJ1-6; 7 nucleotides match TRBD1. The trim removed 6 bases at V and 7 bases at J, leaving 6 bases unmatched. The CDR3 has 13 amino acids. Looked up from germline, CDR1 is SQVTM and CDR2 is ANQGSEA. CDR3 sequence (DNA): TGCAGCGTCCTAGGGACAGCCAATTCACCCCTCCACTTT. Amino acids: CSVLGTANSPLHF.

The chain joins TRBV6-5 to TRBJ2-1; 14 nucleotides agree with TRBD2. Germline lookup yields CDR1 MNHEY and CDR2 SVGAGI. The length of the CDR3 is 15 residues. Losses at the gene ends were 4 bases for V and 12 bases for J; bases not matched to a gene: 8. CDR3 DNA: TGTGCCAGCAGTTCCCCCGGGACTAGCGGGAGTAGGCAGTTCTTC. This codes for CASSSPGTSGSRQFF.

Only a few counts were recorded for this clone. The chain is built from TRBV4-3 and TRBJ2-1; unclear D gene. The CDR3 is 15 amino acids. Germline CDR1 reads LGHNA; CDR2 reads YSLEER. Trimming took 0 bases from V and 4 from J, leaving 10 bases between them. CDR3 region: CASSQDGEWYNEQFF. The CDR3 DNA is TGCGCCAGCAGCCAAGATGGAGAGTGGTACAATGAGCAGTTCTTC.

The chain carries TRBV10-1 and TRBJ2-2; TRBD1 is a possible D gene (7 bases). The CDR3 is 13 residues long. V was clipped by 10 bases and J by 3 bases, with 12 bases between them. Germline V gene lookup returns CDR1 WNHNN and CDR2 SYGVQD (reference sequence). In DNA form, the CDR3 reads TGCGCCACCGCGGGACAGTACACCGGGGAGCTGTTTTTT. Translation: CATAGQYTGELFF.

The chain carries TRBV4-1 and TRBJ1-5; D call uncertain. V was shortened by 2 bases and J by 1 base, with 9 bases between the two germline ends. The CDR3 loop spans 15 amino acids. In germline, CDR1 is MGHRA, CDR2 YSYEKL. CDR3 bases: TGCGCCAGCAGCCAATCTCCAGCGAGCAATCAGCCCCAGCATTTT. Protein: CASSQSPASNQPQHF.

The chain employs TRBV9 and TRBJ2-3, with 7 positions matching TRBD2. The ends lost 0 bases at V and 5 bases at J; junction bases unmatched: 6. The V gene's germline CDR1 is SGDLS and CDR2 YYNGEE. The length of the CDR3 is 15 residues. The CDR3 is CASSVASGDLDTQYF. DNA of the CDR3: TGTGCCAGCAGCGTAGCCAGCGGGGACCTAGATACGCAGTATTTT.

V is TRBV6-1 and J is TRBJ2-7, with TRBD1 matching 12 bases. The V gene end was trimmed by 4 bases and the J gene end by 5 bases; junction bases not matched to a gene: 9. The CDR3 consists of 16 residues. Germline values: CDR1 MNHNS, CDR2 SASEGT. As DNA, the CDR3 is TGTGCCAGCAGTGTCCCCCCCGGGACAGGGGGCGACGAGCAGTACTTC. This gives the protein CASSVPPGTGGDEQYF.